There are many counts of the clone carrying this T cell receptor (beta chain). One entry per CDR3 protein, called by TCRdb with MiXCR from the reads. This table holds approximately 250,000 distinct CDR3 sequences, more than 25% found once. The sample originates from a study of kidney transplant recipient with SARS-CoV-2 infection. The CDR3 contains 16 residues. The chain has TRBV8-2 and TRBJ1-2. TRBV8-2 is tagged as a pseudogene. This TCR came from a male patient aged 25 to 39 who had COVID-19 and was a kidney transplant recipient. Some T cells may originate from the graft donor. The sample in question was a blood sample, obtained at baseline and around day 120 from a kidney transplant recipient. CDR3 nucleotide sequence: TGTGGCAGTCGCATACTTGATAGCCGAAAGACCTATGGCTACACCTTC. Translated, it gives CGSRILDSRKTYGYTF.